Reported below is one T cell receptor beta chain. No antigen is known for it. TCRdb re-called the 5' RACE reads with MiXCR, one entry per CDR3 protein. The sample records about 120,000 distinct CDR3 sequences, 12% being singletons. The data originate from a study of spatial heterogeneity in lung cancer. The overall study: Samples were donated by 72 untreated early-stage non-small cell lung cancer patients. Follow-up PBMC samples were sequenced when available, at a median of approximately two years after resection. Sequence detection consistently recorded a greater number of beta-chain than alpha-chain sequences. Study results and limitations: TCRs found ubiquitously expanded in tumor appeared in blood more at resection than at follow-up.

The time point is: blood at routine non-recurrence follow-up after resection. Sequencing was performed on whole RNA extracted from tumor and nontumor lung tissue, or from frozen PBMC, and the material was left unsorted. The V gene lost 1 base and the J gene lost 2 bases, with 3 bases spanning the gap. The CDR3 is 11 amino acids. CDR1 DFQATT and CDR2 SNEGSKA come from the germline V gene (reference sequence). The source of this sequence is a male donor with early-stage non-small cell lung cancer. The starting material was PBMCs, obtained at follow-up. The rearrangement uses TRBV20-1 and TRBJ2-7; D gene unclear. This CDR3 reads CSARGAYEQYF. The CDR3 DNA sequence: TGCAGTGCTAGAGGCGCCTACGAGCAGTACTTC.